This T cell receptor (beta chain) was profiled in a study of OX40 agonist ivuxolimab in advanced cancers. The wider study: A male proportion of 70% to 90% was recorded, with mean age about 62 years and range roughly 23 to 90. Study conclusions and caveats: Among the nonresponders, some also had low normalized T-cell clonal expansion.

The table came from immunoSEQ multiplex PCR; TCRdb's copy has only in-frame clones and leaves some out. The sample has 25,000 to 30,000 clones; around 81% are singletons. In the case of this clone: The antigen is not known.

Patients with a history of autoimmune disease or on systemic immunosuppression were excluded. The CDR3 has 16 amino acids. In germline, CDR1 is SGHRS, CDR2 YFSETQ. Germline trimming cut 4 bases from V and 3 bases from J; bases unmatched to any gene: 8. This rearrangement joins TRBV5-1 to TRBJ2-1; 9 nucleotides line up with TRBD2. This TCR derives from an adult with an advanced solid tumor such as melanoma, head and neck, liver or kidney cancer. The specimen comprised CD4+ or CD8+ T cells sorted from blood, sampled in a trial of the OX40 agonist ivuxolimab. CDR3 DNA sequence: TGCGCCAGCAGCGACATTAGCGGGGGACTCTACAATGAGCAGTTCTTC. Encoded protein: CASSDISGGLYNEQFF.